Shown below are 6 T cell receptor beta chains from a single sample sequenced in a study of blood T cell repertoires in COVID-19. Clones were sequenced by immunoSEQ multiplex PCR, and TCRdb holds only the in-frame ones, with some missing. Among a few hundred thousand clones, around 80% were seen once, and the ten largest hold 15% to 20%. The sample comprised peripheral blood. These receptors were collected from a woman older than 75 with active or convalescent COVID-19.

This clone was seen a few times. The chain employs TRBV7-3 and TRBJ2-1; 7 bases match TRBD2. With V trimmed by 1 base and J by 1 base, 1 base remained unmatched. Germline V lookup: CDR1 SGHTA, CDR2 FQGTGA. This CDR3 contains 15 residues. CDR3 nucleotides: TGTGCCAGCAGCTTAAGCGGGGGATCCTACAATGAGCAGTTCTTC. Protein sequence: CASSLSGGSYNEQFF.

This clone was counted between two and nine times. The V and J genes are TRBV5-4 and TRBJ2-1; 7 bases align to TRBD2. Germline V lookup: CDR1 SGHNT, CDR2 YYREEE (reference sequence). V was clipped by 4 bases and J by 1 base; unmatched bases: 5. CDR3 length: 15 amino acids. The chain's CDR3 is CASSPASGSYNEQFF. The CDR3 nucleotides are TGTGCCAGCAGCCCTGCTAGCGGTTCCTACAATGAGCAGTTCTTC. The entire variable domain, with the rest obtained from reference TRBV5-4 and TRBJ2-1, is as follows: ETGVTQSPTHLIKTRGQQVTLRCSSQSGHNTVSWYQQALGQGPQFIFQYYREEENGRGNFPPRFSGLQFPNYSSELNVNALELDDSALYLCASSPASGSYNEQFFGPGTRLTVL.

This clone was observed once. The chain has TRBV29-1 and TRBJ2-2; 9 bases fit TRBD1. In germline, CDR1 is SQVTM, CDR2 ANQGSEA. V lost 6 bases and J lost 5; bases outside the gene matches: 10. CDR3 length: 15 amino acids. The CDR3 nucleotides read TGCAGCGTGGCCCGACAGGGGGTAAGGACCGGGGAGCTGTTTTTT. It codes for CSVARQGVRTGELFF.

This chain joins TRBV5-1 and TRBJ2-7, with 12 bases that match TRBD1. Germline values: CDR1 SGHRS, CDR2 YFSETQ. The CDR3 is 14 residues long. V gave up 2 bases and J gave up 6 bases; unmatched junction bases: 3. CDR3 sequence reads: CASSFRDRGREQYF. The CDR3 nucleotides read TGCGCCAGCAGCTTCCGGGACAGGGGGCGCGAGCAGTACTTC.

The J gene is TRBJ1-1, the V gene TRBV28; D possibly corresponds to TRBD1 (6 bases). This CDR3 comprises 12 residues. Germline CDR1 is MDHEN and CDR2 is SYDVKM. V was trimmed by 4 bases and J by 7 bases, leaving 10 bases between them. In DNA, the CDR3 is TGTGCCAGCAGTTCCGGACAGAGTGAAGCTTTCTTT. Encoded protein: CASSSGQSEAFF.

The J gene is TRBJ2-2, the V gene TRBV1; TRBD2, as called in the table, went unchecked against the DNA. TRBV1 is a pseudogene segment. This CDR3 is 13 amino acids long. Here the CDR3 reads CTSSQGLRRELFF. The CDR3 DNA reads TGCACCAGCAGCCAAGGATTGAGGCGGGAGCTGTTTTTT.